The 31 T cell receptor beta chains reported below all come from one sample, sequenced in a study of cytomegalovirus exposure and HLA in healthy donors. PCR used 60 Vbeta primers and 13 Jbeta primers. TCRdb keeps only in-frame clones here, not all; method: immunoSEQ multiplex PCR. The table shows roughly 150,000 clones, with approximately 83% occurring only once. Sequenced: PBMCs. Receptors originate from a male donor in good health and CMV-seronegative.

On this clone: Within the sample, other DNA sequences also encode this same CDR3. The chain carries TRBV7-2 and TRBJ2-7, with D perhaps matching TRBD1 (5 bases). Germline CDR1 SGHTA, CDR2 FQGNSA. The ends were cut back, 1 base at V and 2 bases at J, with 6 bases in the middle. This CDR3 is built from 13 residues. CDR3 residues: CASSLGRAYEQYF. The DNA for the CDR3 is TGTGCCAGCAGCTTAGGCAGGGCCTACGAGCAGTACTTC.

The J gene is TRBJ2-7, the V gene TRBV7-2; 12 bases are a match to TRBD2. The trim removed 5 bases at V and 12 bases at J, leaving 5 bases unmatched. CDR3 length: 12 residues. Per the germline V gene, CDR1 is SGHTA and CDR2 is FQGNSA. In DNA form, the CDR3 reads TGTGCCAGCAGCCAAGGACTAGCGGGGAGGTACTTC. It translates to CASSQGLAGRYF.

The chain has TRBV7-2 and TRBJ2-7; TRBD1 is a possible D gene (7 bases). The CDR3 loop spans 15 amino acids. Looked up from germline, CDR1 is SGHTA and CDR2 is FQGNSA. V shed 1 base and J shed 3 bases, with 13 bases lying between them. The CDR3 is CASSLEEGQIYEQYF. The CDR3 DNA reads TGTGCCAGCAGCTTAGAGGAGGGACAGATCTACGAGCAGTACTTC.

This clone has just one count. The V gene is TRBV4-3, the J gene TRBJ2-3; 8 nucleotides align to TRBD2. Germline V gene sequence: CDR1 LGHNA, CDR2 YSLEER. The CDR3 has 16 residues. J was trimmed by 5 bases and V by 0 bases; bases with no gene match: 7. CDR3 nucleotides: TGCGCCAGCAGCCAAGATAGAGGTAGCGGGATAGATACGCAGTATTTT. Translation gives CASSQDRGSGIDTQYF.

The chain links TRBV5-1 to TRBJ2-3, with D maybe TRBD2 (5 bases). V dropped 2 bases and J dropped 0 bases, with 16 bases sitting between them. The CDR3 covers 17 residues. CDR1 SGHRS and CDR2 YFSETQ come from the germline V gene. The CDR3: CASSFSSGLPSTDTQYF. The CDR3 bases are TGCGCCAGCAGCTTCAGCAGCGGCTTACCTAGCACAGATACGCAGTATTTT.

This clone came up a few times. The chain recombines TRBV6-5 with TRBJ1-5; D is unclear. Trimming stripped 5 bases from V and 7 bases from J, with 15 bases between. The germline CDR1 and CDR2 sequences are MNHEY and SVGAGI. This CDR3 has 14 residues. The CDR3 sequence: CASSESLPSQPQHF. The CDR3 DNA reads as TGTGCCAGCAGTGAATCCCTCCCTAGCCAGCCCCAGCATTTT.

The chain couples TRBV30 to TRBJ1-1, with D uncertain. V lost 4 bases and J 4 bases, leaving 10 bases between the germline ends. CDR1 is GTSNPN and CDR2 is SVGIG in the germline V gene (reference sequence). The CDR3 extends over 12 amino acids. The CDR3 protein is CAWKRVGTEAFF. CDR3 nucleotide sequence: TGTGCCTGGAAACGGGTTGGCACTGAAGCTTTCTTT.

In this sample, this clone turned up a few times. The rearrangement links TRBV30 to TRBJ1-5; TRBD1 might be the D (5 bases). This CDR3 is 15 amino acids long. Trimming left V 3 bases short and J 4 bases short, with 16 bases between. Germline V CDR1 and CDR2: GTSNPN, SVGIG (reference sequence). The CDR3 spells CAWSGAGSTNQPQHF. CDR3 coding DNA: TGTGCCTGGAGCGGGGCGGGGTCAACTAATCAGCCCCAGCATTTT. The full variable domain, completed using reference TRBV30 and TRBJ1-5, is SQTIHQWPATLVQPVGSPLSLECTVEGTSNPNLYWYRQAAGRGLQLLFYSVGIGQISSEVPQNLSASRPQDRQFILSSKKLLLSDSGFYLCAWSGAGSTNQPQHFGDGTRLSIL.

The sample holds a few counts of this clone. The V and J genes are TRBV10-3 and TRBJ1-5; the D gene is possibly TRBD1 (5 bases). This CDR3 is built from 18 residues. The V end was cut by 0 bases, the J end by 1 base, with 16 bases between. Germline V gives CDR1 ENHRY, CDR2 SYGVKD. The CDR3 DNA reads as TGTGCCATCAGTGAGTCGAAACTTTCGGCAGGGAGCAATCAGCCCCAGCATTTT. Its protein product is CAISESKLSAGSNQPQHF.

This clone was seen only a few times. The chain is built from TRBV2 and TRBJ2-1; D ambiguous. Deletions cut 3 bases from V and 5 bases from J, with 11 bases between. Per germline, CDR1 SNHLY and CDR2 FYNNEI. This CDR3 has 14 amino acids. Here the CDR3 DNA reads TGTGCCAGCAGTGATACGGTCAGCGACAATGAGCAGTTCTTC. Residues: CASSDTVSDNEQFF.

The chain is built from TRBV6-5 and TRBJ1-2; 8 positions match TRBD1. CDR3 length: 14 amino acids. The V gene end was trimmed by 4 bases and the J gene end by 8 bases; junction bases not matched to a gene: 9. From germline, CDR1 is MNHEY and CDR2 SVGAGI. This CDR3 is CASSFGTGVGGYTF. DNA of the CDR3: TGTGCCAGCAGTTTCGGGACAGGTGTAGGAGGCTACACCTTC.

The chain combines TRBV5-1 with TRBJ2-3, with 7 bases matching TRBD2. This CDR3 comprises 17 residues. With 4 bases clipped from V and 2 bases from J, the junction kept 13 bases outside the gene matches. Germline V gives CDR1 SGHRS, CDR2 YFSETQ. In DNA, the CDR3 is TGCGCCAGCAGCGGGCTAGCGGCCCCTGACCTCACAGATACGCAGTATTTT. This translates into CASSGLAAPDLTDTQYF.

The chain recombines TRBV5-4 with TRBJ1-1; TRBD1 aligns across 10 bases. Per the germline V gene, CDR1 is SGHNT and CDR2 is YYREEE (reference sequence). The CDR3 is 15 residues long. The V and J ends lost 3 bases and 5 bases, in that order; junction bases with no gene match: 7. CDR3 region: CASSSRTGGGTEAFF. The DNA for the CDR3 is TGTGCCAGCAGCTCGCGGACAGGGGGGGGGACTGAAGCTTTCTTT.

The V and J genes are TRBV4-1 and TRBJ1-1, with 7 nucleotides matching TRBD1. Trimming at V came to 5 bases and at J to 1 base, leaving 7 bases not matched to a gene. Germline CDR1 and CDR2: MGHRA and YSYEKL. CDR3 length equals 15 residues. CDR3 DNA sequence: TGCGCCAGCAGCTCTACAGGGGCGCAGAACACTGAAGCTTTCTTT. Translation: CASSSTGAQNTEAFF.

The chain joins TRBV28 to TRBJ1-3; possibly TRBD1 for D (5 bases). V was cut by 7 bases and J by 7 bases, with 14 bases left in between. The CDR3 is 13 residues long. CDR1 is MDHEN, CDR2 SYDVKM, per germline. The CDR3 sequence: CASTLGGGNTIYF. In DNA form, the CDR3 reads TGTGCCAGCACCCTGGGCGGGGGGAACACCATATATTTT.

This chain connects TRBV6-1 to TRBJ1-6; TRBD1 aligns across 8 bases. Germline V lookup: CDR1 MNHNS, CDR2 SASEGT. J was trimmed by 7 bases and V by 5 bases; bases with no gene match: 7. This CDR3 contains 15 residues. CDR3 residues: CASSPTGVGNSPLHF. In DNA, the CDR3 is TGTGCCAGCAGTCCGACAGGGGTTGGGAATTCACCCCTCCACTTT.

The chain couples TRBV28 to TRBJ2-3; 10 bases line up with TRBD2. The CDR3 is made up of 16 amino acids. The V segment lost 8 bases and the J segment 1 base; nucleotides outside the gene matches: 9. CDR1 is MDHEN and CDR2 is SYDVKM in the germline V gene. As DNA, the CDR3 is TGTGCCAGCGATTCTAGCGGGGGAAGGGGCACAGATACGCAGTATTTT. Translating it yields CASDSSGGRGTDTQYF.

The chain is built from TRBV28 and TRBJ2-1; D remains unclear. Germline CDR1 reads MDHEN; CDR2 reads SYDVKM. Trimming took 3 bases from V and 4 from J, leaving 7 bases between them. The CDR3 totals 13 residues. The CDR3 loop is CASSFGGYNEQFF. The DNA of the CDR3 is TGTGCCAGCAGTTTCGGCGGATACAATGAGCAGTTCTTC.

V usage is TRBV7-3 and J usage is TRBJ1-6; 9 bases line up with TRBD1. There are 14 residues in the CDR3. Germline V gene sequence: CDR1 SGHTA, CDR2 FQGTGA. V trimming: 4 bases; J trimming: 10 bases; junction bases outside the gene matches: 5. This CDR3 is CASSYGTGQSPLHF. Here the CDR3 DNA reads TGTGCCAGCAGCTACGGGACAGGGCAATCACCCCTCCACTTT.

V is TRBV15 and J is TRBJ2-2; D call uncertain. The CDR3 is 15 residues long. V dropped 0 bases and J dropped 2 bases, with 7 bases sitting between them. Germline V gene data show CDR1 as LNHNV and CDR2 as YYDKDF (reference sequence). The DNA of the CDR3 is TGTGCCACCAGCAGAGATCTTATTAACACCGGGGAGCTGTTTTTT. Translated: CATSRDLINTGELFF.

The CDR3 loop reads CASSVVGGSYNEQFF. As DNA, the CDR3 is TGTGCCAGCAGCGTAGTCGGGGGCTCCTACAATGAGCAGTTCTTC. The rearrangement joins TRBV9 to TRBJ2-1, with D perhaps matching TRBD2 (6 bases). The germline gives CDR1 SGDLS, CDR2 YYNGEE. The CDR3 has 15 residues. V lost 0 bases and J 0 bases, leaving 7 bases between the germline ends.

On this clone: The same CDR3 also results from other DNA sequences found in this sample. The chain is built from TRBV5-1 and TRBJ2-5; TRBD1 matches 8 bases. In germline, CDR1 is SGHRS, CDR2 YFSETQ. Trimming at V came to 4 bases and at J to 5 bases, leaving 4 bases not matched to a gene. The CDR3 runs 13 residues. In nucleotides, the CDR3 is TGCGCCAGCAGCCTCGGACAGGGCGAGACCCAGTACTTC. Protein product: CASSLGQGETQYF.

This chain links TRBV7-6 with TRBJ2-1; tentatively, D is TRBD2 (7 bases). The germline V gene has CDR1 SGHVS and CDR2 FNYEAQ. V was pared by 5 bases and J by 8 bases, with 16 bases between. The CDR3 contains 14 residues. CDR3 in amino acids: CASSRFGEGDEQFF. CDR3 DNA sequence: TGTGCCAGCAGCCGTTTTGGGGAGGGGGATGAGCAGTTCTTC. Complete variable domain (other parts from reference TRBV7-6 and TRBJ2-1): GAGVSQSPRYKVTKRGQDVALRCDPISGHVSLYWYRQALGQGPEFLTYFNYEAQQDKSGLPNDRFSAERPEGSISTLTIQRTEQRDSAMYRCASSRFGEGDEQFFGPGTRLTVL.

This clone was recorded once. The chain couples TRBV7-7 to TRBJ2-5; D is possibly TRBD1 (6 bases). Trimming pared 2 bases from V and 1 base from J, leaving 11 bases between. Germline CDR1 is SSHAT and CDR2 is FNYEAQ (reference sequence). CDR3 length: 15 amino acids. CDR3: CASSLLGAGQETQYF. As DNA, the CDR3 is TGTGCCAGCAGCTTACTGGGGGCGGGCCAAGAGACCCAGTACTTC.

V is TRBV7-9 and J is TRBJ2-3; 8 bases match TRBD1. In germline, CDR1 is SEHNR, CDR2 FQNEAQ (reference sequence). The trim removed 5 bases at V and 3 bases at J, leaving 4 bases unmatched. This CDR3 contains 14 residues. The CDR3 reads CASSLRQGTDTQYF. The CDR3 DNA reads as TGTGCCAGCAGCCTCAGACAGGGGACAGATACGCAGTATTTT.

This clone occurred a few times. The genes are TRBV7-9 and TRBJ2-5, with D possibly TRBD2 on 5 matching bases. Germline V gives CDR1 SEHNR, CDR2 FQNEAQ (reference sequence). The CDR3 runs 14 residues. V was clipped by 4 bases and J by 4 bases, with 13 bases between them. The CDR3 loop reads CASSSSLRGETQYF. CDR3 sequence (DNA): TGTGCCAGCAGCTCCAGTTTACGGGGAGAGACCCAGTACTTC.

This clone was seen more than once but under ten times. The chain carries TRBV7-9 and TRBJ1-5; D call uncertain. Germline assignment: CDR1 SEHNR and CDR2 FQNEAQ (reference sequence). The CDR3 loop spans 14 amino acids. V was pared by 0 bases and J by 4 bases, with 7 bases between. CDR3 sequence reads: CASSLAGGNQPQHF. The CDR3 nucleotides read TGTGCCAGCAGCTTAGCCGGCGGTAATCAGCCCCAGCATTTT.

The chain links TRBV23-1 to TRBJ2-7; 7 bases align to TRBD1. TRBV23-1 is an ORF, with its function uncertain. This CDR3 is 15 amino acids long. With 2 bases clipped from V and 3 bases from J, the junction kept 7 bases outside the gene matches. The CDR3 reads CASSQLDRFSYEQYF. The CDR3 DNA is TGCGCCAGCAGTCAACTGGACAGGTTTAGCTACGAGCAGTACTTC.

This chain uses TRBV7-2 with TRBJ1-5; 7 bases agree with TRBD1. The V segment lost 4 bases and the J segment 0 bases; nucleotides outside the gene matches: 3. Germline CDR1 is SGHTA and CDR2 is FQGNSA. This CDR3 has 15 residues. CDR3 region: CASSSGQYSNQPQHF. The CDR3 nucleotides are TGTGCCAGCAGCTCGGGACAGTATAGCAATCAGCCCCAGCATTTT.

This sequence joins TRBV28 and TRBJ2-7, with 9 bases identical to TRBD1. Germline CDR1 reads MDHEN; CDR2 reads SYDVKM. Unmatched junction bases numbered 9, after V lost 8 bases and J lost 4 bases. CDR3 size: 14 residues. CDR3 loop: CASGTGTGLYEQYF. The CDR3 DNA reads TGTGCCAGCGGAACCGGGACAGGGCTTTACGAGCAGTACTTC.

This sequence joins TRBV7-9 and TRBJ1-1, with TRBD1 matching over 7 bases. The CDR3 loop spans 14 amino acids. Per the germline V gene, CDR1 is SEHNR and CDR2 is FQNEAQ (reference sequence). V lost 1 base, J lost 4 bases, and 3 bases stayed unmatched. CDR3 nucleotides: TGTGCCAGCAGCTTAGAGGGGGCGGTCACTGAAGCTTTCTTT. It codes for CASSLEGAVTEAFF. Supplemented by reference TRBV7-9 and TRBJ1-1, the full variable domain reads DTGVSQNPRHKITKRGQNVTFRCDPISEHNRLYWYRQTLGQGPEFLTYFQNEAQLEKSRLLSDRFSAERPKGSFSTLEIQRTEQGDSAMYLCASSLEGAVTEAFFGQGTRLTVV.